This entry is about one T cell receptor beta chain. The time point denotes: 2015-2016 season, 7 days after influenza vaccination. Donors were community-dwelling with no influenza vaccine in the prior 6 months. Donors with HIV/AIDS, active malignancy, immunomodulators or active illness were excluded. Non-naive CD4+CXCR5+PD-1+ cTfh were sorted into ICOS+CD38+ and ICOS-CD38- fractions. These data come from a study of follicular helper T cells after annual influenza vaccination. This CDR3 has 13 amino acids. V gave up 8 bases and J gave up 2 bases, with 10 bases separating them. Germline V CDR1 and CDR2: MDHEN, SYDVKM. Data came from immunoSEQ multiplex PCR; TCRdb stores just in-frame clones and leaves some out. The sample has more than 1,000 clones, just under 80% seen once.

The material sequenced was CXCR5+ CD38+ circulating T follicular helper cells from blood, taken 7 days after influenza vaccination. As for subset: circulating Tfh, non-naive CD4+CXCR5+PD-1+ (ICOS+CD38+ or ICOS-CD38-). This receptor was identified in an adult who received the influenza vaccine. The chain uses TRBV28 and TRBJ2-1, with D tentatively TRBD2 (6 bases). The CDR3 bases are TGTGCCAGCGGGAGGACCACCTACAATGAGCAGTTCTTC. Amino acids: CASGRTTYNEQFF.